The 30 T cell receptor beta chains below all came from one sample that was sequenced in a study of T cell responses to AZD1222 COVID-19 vaccine. This table comes from immunoSEQ multiplex PCR, and its TCRdb copy is limited to in-frame clones, with some not included. The table includes approximately 140,000 clones, 90% detected once. Here the sequenced sample was peripheral blood, taken 28 days after the second AZD1222 dose. These receptors were collected from an adult who received the AZD1222 COVID-19 vaccine.

The chain carries TRBV7-2 and TRBJ1-1; D is perhaps TRBD1 (6 bases). Germline V CDR1 and CDR2: SGHTA, FQGNSA. The CDR3 covers 12 residues. Trimming left V 7 bases short and J 4 bases short, with 10 bases between. The CDR3 spells CASNLGATEAFF. For the CDR3, the DNA is TGTGCCAGCAACCTGGGGGCCACTGAAGCTTTCTTT.

The gene calls are TRBV2 and TRBJ1-1, with D perhaps matching TRBD1 (5 bases). Per the germline V gene, CDR1 is SNHLY and CDR2 is FYNNEI. This CDR3 spans 14 amino acids. Trimming pared 6 bases from V and 4 bases from J, leaving 15 bases between. The CDR3 sequence: CASRGKGSFTEAFF. CDR3 DNA: TGTGCCAGCAGGGGGAAGGGGTCCTTCACTGAAGCTTTCTTT.

The chain uses TRBV29-1 and TRBJ2-3, with D possibly matching TRBD2 (6 bases). The CDR3 is 13 amino acids. V lost 7 bases and J 2 bases, leaving 13 bases between the germline ends. The germline CDR1 and CDR2 sequences are SQVTM and ANQGSEA. The CDR3 region has the DNA TGCAGCGCTCGGGACTCAGACACAGATACGCAGTATTTT. Amino acids: CSARDSDTDTQYF.

This chain links TRBV6-4 with TRBJ2-1, with a possible D match to TRBD1 (6 bases). The CDR3 extends over 16 amino acids. Trimming pared 4 bases from V and 3 bases from J, leaving 16 bases between. Per the germline V gene, CDR1 is MRHNA and CDR2 is SNTAGT. DNA of the CDR3: TGTGCCAGCAGTGTCCCGGGACACAACTTCTACAATGAGCAGTTCTTC. It codes for CASSVPGHNFYNEQFF.

This clone was observed a single time. The V and J genes are TRBV12-3 or TRBV12-4 and TRBJ2-7, with a possible D match to TRBD1 (5 bases). This CDR3 spans 12 amino acids. The V gene lost 6 bases and the J gene lost 6 bases, with 12 bases spanning the gap. CDR3 residues: CASSSRVSEQYF. The CDR3 nucleotides read TGTGCCAGCAGCTCCAGGGTTTCCGAGCAGTACTTC.

This chain links TRBV2 with TRBJ1-5; no firm D call. Trimming stripped 5 bases from V and 4 bases from J, with 6 bases between. The CDR3 totals 12 residues. CDR1 SNHLY and CDR2 FYNNEI come from the germline V gene. CDR3 sequence: CASSPLNQPQHF. The CDR3 DNA follows: TGTGCCAGCAGTCCCCTAAATCAGCCCCAGCATTTT.

The chain employs TRBV19 and TRBJ1-6; tentative D call: TRBD1 (5 bases). V lost 5 bases, J lost 0 bases, and 14 bases lay in between. The germline V gene encodes CDR1 LNHDA and CDR2 SQIVND (reference sequence). The CDR3 extends over 17 amino acids. In DNA form, the CDR3 reads TGTGCCAGTAGTGTTCGACGGGGGAGCTCCTATAATTCACCCCTCCACTTT. Its protein product is CASSVRRGSSYNSPLHF.

The chain carries TRBV18 and TRBJ2-3, with 10 bases matching TRBD2. This CDR3 region has 19 residues. CDR1 is KGHSH, CDR2 LQKENI, per germline. V gave up 2 bases and J gave up 3 bases; unmatched junction bases: 14. The CDR3 nucleotides read TGTGCCAGCTCACCAACCCTAGCGGGAGATTCGGTAATGACAGATACGCAGTATTTT. It specifies CASSPTLAGDSVMTDTQYF.

CDR3 bases: TGTGCCAGCAGTTTATCAGCAGCCTTTGAAAAACTGTTTTTT. Protein sequence: CASSLSAAFEKLFF. The chain recombines TRBV27 with TRBJ1-4; D is unclear. Trimming pared 0 bases from V and 7 bases from J, leaving 9 bases between. CDR1 is MNHEY, CDR2 SMNVEV, per germline (reference sequence). This CDR3 has 14 residues.

The chain combines TRBV7-2 with TRBJ1-1; no reliable D call. Germline loops: CDR1 SGHTA, CDR2 FQGNSA. This CDR3 spans 13 amino acids. The V end was cut by 8 bases, the J end by 1 base, with 11 bases between. This CDR3 reads CASSDWGNTEAFF. DNA for the CDR3: TGTGCCAGCTCCGACTGGGGGAACACTGAAGCTTTCTTT.

The chain has TRBV2 and TRBJ2-1; the match to TRBD2 covers 11 bases. The length of the CDR3 is 15 residues. The germline CDR1 and CDR2 sequences are SNHLY and FYNNEI. The V gene end was trimmed by 7 bases and the J gene end by 8 bases; junction bases not matched to a gene: 10. CDR3 sequence (DNA): TGTGCCAGCACCTTTTTAGCGGGAGGGACCCATGAGCAGTTCTTC. Translating it yields CASTFLAGGTHEQFF.

J is TRBJ2-7 and V is TRBV30; D uncertain. Trimming took off 3 bases at V and 0 bases at J, with 12 bases between the two ends. The CDR3 is 14 amino acids. The germline V gene has CDR1 GTSNPN and CDR2 SVGIG (reference sequence). The DNA for the CDR3 is TGTGCCTGGAGCATGCTAGGCCCCTCCTACGAGCAGTACTTC. This encodes CAWSMLGPSYEQYF.

The CDR3 region has the DNA TGTGCCACCTCCGGGAGCTTGAACACTGAAGCTTTCTTT. Translated: CATSGSLNTEAFF. The genes are TRBV19 and TRBJ1-1; D gene unclear. With 10 bases removed from V and 0 bases from J, the gap between germline ends came to 12 bases. Per germline, CDR1 LNHDA and CDR2 SQIVND (reference sequence). The CDR3 runs to 13 residues. Drawing the rest from reference TRBV19 and TRBJ1-1, the complete variable domain is DGGITQSPKYLFRKEGQNVTLSCEQNLNHDAMYWYRQDPGQGLRLIYYSQIVNDFQKGDIAEGYSVSREKKESFPLTVTSAQKNPTAFYLCATSGSLNTEAFFGQGTRLTVV.

V and J are TRBV19 and TRBJ2-7; no clear D. The CDR3 contains 13 residues. CDR1 LNHDA and CDR2 SQIVND come from the germline V gene (reference sequence). Trimming removed 5 bases at V and 1 base at J, with 9 bases between. This CDR3 reads CASSWAGSYEQYF. CDR3 sequence (DNA): TGTGCCAGTAGTTGGGCAGGTTCCTACGAGCAGTACTTC.

There are a few counts of this clone. The chain recombines TRBV7-9 with TRBJ1-6, with 9 bases lining up with TRBD1. Germline CDR1 and CDR2: SEHNR and FQNEAQ (reference sequence). This CDR3 region has 17 residues. Trimming removed 5 bases from V and 8 bases from J; junction bases left unmatched: 13. Written as DNA, the CDR3 is TGTGCCAGCAGCCGGGACAGGGCCCCCTTAGTGCATTCACCCCTCCACTTT. This codes for CASSRDRAPLVHSPLHF. The full variable domain, with the rest looked up from reference TRBV7-9 and TRBJ1-6, is DTGVSQNPRHKITKRGQNVTFRCDPISEHNRLYWYRQTLGQGPEFLTYFQNEAQLEKSRLLSDRFSAERPKGSFSTLEIQRTEQGDSAMYLCASSRDRAPLVHSPLHFGNGTRLTVT.

This chain joins TRBV11-3 and TRBJ2-1; D is unresolved. The V gene lost 2 bases and the J gene lost 0 bases, with 8 bases spanning the gap. The CDR3 contains 15 residues. CDR1 is SGHNT, CDR2 YENEEA, per germline. This chain's CDR3 is CASSLTVSSYNEQFF. The CDR3 nucleotides are TGTGCCAGCAGCTTAACGGTTAGCTCCTACAATGAGCAGTTCTTC.

The gene calls are TRBV5-1 and TRBJ1-2, with 9 positions matching TRBD1. The V gene's germline CDR1 is SGHRS and CDR2 YFSETQ. The CDR3 is 15 amino acids. Trimming cost V 0 bases and J 8 bases; bases outside gene matches: 8. CDR3 residues: CASSLVTGGAEGYTF. The CDR3 nucleotides are TGCGCCAGCAGCTTGGTAACAGGGGGCGCCGAGGGCTACACCTTC. Variable domain in full (rest from reference TRBV5-1 and TRBJ1-2): KAGVTQTPRYLIKTRGQQVTLSCSPISGHRSVSWYQQTPGQGLQFLFEYFSETQRNKGNFPGRFSGRQFSNSRSEMNVSTLELGDSALYLCASSLVTGGAEGYTFGSGTRLTVV.

This chain uses TRBV6-5 with TRBJ1-1; 9 bases line up with TRBD1. After removal of 8 bases from V and 8 bases from J, the junction contained 6 bases not matched to a gene. The CDR3 is made up of 12 amino acids. CDR1 and CDR2 from the germline V gene are MNHEY and SVGAGI. CDR3 residues: CASGDRASEAFF. The CDR3 DNA sequence: TGTGCCAGCGGGGACAGGGCATCCGAAGCTTTCTTT.

A single count supports this clone. This chain joins TRBV11-1 and TRBJ2-7; TRBD1 matches at 10 bases. With 6 bases clipped from V and 1 base from J, the junction kept 3 bases outside the gene matches. Germline V CDR1 and CDR2: SGHAT, FQDESV (reference sequence). The CDR3 runs 14 residues. The CDR3 here is CASSRTGGSYEQYF. CDR3 sequence (DNA): TGTGCCAGCAGTCGGACAGGGGGGTCCTACGAGCAGTACTTC.

This clone was picked up one time. V is TRBV30 and J is TRBJ1-5; D not certain. This CDR3 spans 14 amino acids. V dropped 0 bases and J dropped 1 base, with 7 bases sitting between them. Germline CDR1 and CDR2: GTSNPN and SVGIG (reference sequence). CDR3 residues: CAWSVFGSNQPQHF. The CDR3 region has the DNA TGTGCCTGGAGTGTATTCGGGAGCAATCAGCCCCAGCATTTT.

The chain has TRBV7-6 and TRBJ1-5; tentative D call: TRBD1 (6 bases). V lost 5 bases and J lost 0, with 14 bases in between. The CDR3 totals 16 residues. Per the germline V gene, CDR1 is SGHVS and CDR2 is FNYEAQ. The chain's CDR3 is CASSPGDNFSNQPQHF. The CDR3 nucleotides are TGTGCCAGCAGCCCGGGGGACAACTTTAGCAATCAGCCCCAGCATTTT.

The chain carries TRBV27 and TRBJ2-2, with 9 bases fitting TRBD2. This CDR3 is built from 22 residues. Germline values: CDR1 MNHEY, CDR2 SMNVEV (reference sequence). V lost 7 bases and J lost 1; bases outside the gene matches: 25. CDR3 amino acids: CASIRTFRQSGSGRRNTGELFF. For the CDR3, the DNA is TGTGCCAGCATCCGGACATTTCGTCAAAGTGGTAGCGGGAGAAGGAACACCGGGGAGCTGTTTTTT.

The rearrangement uses TRBV7-9 and TRBJ1-1; D is undetermined. The germline CDR1 and CDR2 sequences are SEHNR and FQNEAQ (reference sequence). Trimming shortened V by 0 bases and J by 1 base, and 9 bases separated the two germline ends. The CDR3 consists of 15 residues. The CDR3, as DNA: TGTGCCAGCAGCTTAGCGGGGATTTCGAACACTGAAGCTTTCTTT. It encodes CASSLAGISNTEAFF.

This clone showed up just once. The chain links TRBV9 to TRBJ2-1; D not certain. V was pared by 0 bases and J by 6 bases, with 10 bases between. Germline loops: CDR1 SGDLS, CDR2 YYNGEE. The CDR3 has 14 residues. DNA for the CDR3: TGTGCCAGCAGCGTAGGCATCAGGAGCAATGAGCAGTTCTTC. This encodes CASSVGIRSNEQFF.

The chain is built from TRBV5-4 and TRBJ2-2, with 7 positions matching TRBD2. This CDR3 region has 14 residues. The V gene's germline CDR1 is SGHNT and CDR2 YYREEE (reference sequence). V trimming: 4 bases; J trimming: 7 bases; junction bases outside the gene matches: 7. The CDR3 DNA is TGTGCCAGCAGCCTGGCGGGAGTAGGCGGGGAGCTGTTTTTT. This gives the protein CASSLAGVGGELFF.

The chain couples TRBV18 to TRBJ1-3; no firm D call. This CDR3 is built from 15 residues. Trimming cost V 3 bases and J 0 bases, with 9 bases left between them. From germline, CDR1 is KGHSH and CDR2 LQKENI. CDR3 loop: CASSPVGYSGNTIYF. The CDR3 DNA sequence: TGTGCCAGCTCACCGGTGGGGTACTCTGGAAACACCATATATTTT.

The chain employs TRBV10-1 and TRBJ2-1; D gene unclear. The length of the CDR3 is 12 residues. Germline-derived CDR1 and CDR2 are WNHNN and SYGVQD (reference sequence). V lost 4 bases, J lost 8 bases, and 9 bases lay in between. The CDR3, as DNA: TGCGCCAGCAGTGCCTCTAGTGATGAGCAGTTCTTC. Translation gives CASSASSDEQFF.

The rearrangement uses TRBV5-1 and TRBJ1-6; D unresolved. The V gene's germline CDR1 is SGHRS and CDR2 YFSETQ. This CDR3 has 15 residues. The V gene lost 0 bases and the J gene lost 5 bases, with 9 bases spanning the gap. This chain's CDR3 is CASSLDGRNNSPLHF. CDR3 sequence (DNA): TGCGCCAGCAGCTTGGATGGCAGAAATAATTCACCCCTCCACTTT. Full variable domain (rest looked up from reference TRBV5-1 and TRBJ1-6): KAGVTQTPRYLIKTRGQQVTLSCSPISGHRSVSWYQQTPGQGLQFLFEYFSETQRNKGNFPGRFSGRQFSNSRSEMNVSTLELGDSALYLCASSLDGRNNSPLHFGNGTRLTVT.

The sample holds a few counts of this clone. The chain uses TRBV7-9 and TRBJ2-1; 10 nucleotides line up with TRBD2. Trimming at V came to 5 bases and at J to 5 bases, leaving 12 bases not matched to a gene. CDR1 SEHNR and CDR2 FQNEAQ come from the germline V gene (reference sequence). The CDR3 extends over 17 amino acids. The DNA of the CDR3 is TGTGCCAGCAGCCCCCCGGGGCTAGCGGGAGTCCACAATGAGCAGTTCTTC. This translates into CASSPPGLAGVHNEQFF.

V is TRBV5-1 and J is TRBJ2-7; either TRBD1 or TRBD2 may fit D (5 bases each). Germline CDR1 reads SGHRS; CDR2 reads YFSETQ. Trimming took off 0 bases at V and 2 bases at J, with 9 bases between the two ends. CDR3 length equals 14 residues. CDR3 DNA: TGCGCCAGCAGCTTGGGGGACGTCGCCTACGAGCAGTACTTC. Its protein product is CASSLGDVAYEQYF.